The text below deals with one T cell receptor (beta chain). It has no known antigen specificity. Qualities for individual bases were not recorded, and no much larger clone is one base off. The data derive from a study of T cell changes during pregnancy in multiple sclerosis (dated by TCRdb to the late 2010s). About the full investigation: The study looked at changes in the T cell repertoire across pregnancy in women with multiple sclerosis.

CDR3 length: 14 amino acids, cysteine to phenylalanine. The only DNA kept is the CDR3, 42 bases in frame from the first base. The germline V gene (reference sequence) sets CDR1 to LNHDA and CDR2 to SQIVND. V is pruned by 5 bases and J by 8 bases, leaving 8 bases of the junction without a gene match. Library method: the immunoSEQ multiplex PCR assay. The clones in this table, taken by TCRdb from immuneACCESS, are in-frame only. Not every clone is retained; where verified, under half of the shortfall comes from an unresolved V gene, and the cause of the rest is unknown. This sample lists approximately 85,000 clones; approximately 90% were detected once. The ten largest make up approximately 2.5% of the sample.

This sample comprised peripheral blood, obtained in the first trimester of pregnancy. This chain is built from TRBV19 and TRBJ1-2; TRBD1 aligns with 10 central bases. The TCR comes from a female donor with multiple sclerosis, enrolled in a pregnancy study. The CDR3 protein sequence reads: CASSVGQGRSGYTF. In nucleotides, the sequence is TGTGCCAGTAGTGTGGGACAGGGGCGATCGGGCTACACCTTC.